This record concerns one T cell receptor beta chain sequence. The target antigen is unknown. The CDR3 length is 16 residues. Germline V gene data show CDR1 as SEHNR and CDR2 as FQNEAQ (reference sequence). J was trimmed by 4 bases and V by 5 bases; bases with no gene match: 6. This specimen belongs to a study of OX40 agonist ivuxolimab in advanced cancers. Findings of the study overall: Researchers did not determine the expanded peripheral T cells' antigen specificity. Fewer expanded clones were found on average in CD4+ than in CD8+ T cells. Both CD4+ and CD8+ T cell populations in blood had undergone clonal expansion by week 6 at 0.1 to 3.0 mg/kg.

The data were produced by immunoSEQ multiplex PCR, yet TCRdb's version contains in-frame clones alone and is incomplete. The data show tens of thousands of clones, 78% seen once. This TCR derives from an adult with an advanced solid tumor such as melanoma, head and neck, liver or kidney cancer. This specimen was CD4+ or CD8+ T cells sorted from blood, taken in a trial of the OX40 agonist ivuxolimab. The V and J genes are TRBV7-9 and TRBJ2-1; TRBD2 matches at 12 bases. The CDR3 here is CASSNSLAGGYNEQFF. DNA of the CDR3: TGTGCCAGCAGCAATTCTCTAGCGGGAGGGTACAATGAGCAGTTCTTC.